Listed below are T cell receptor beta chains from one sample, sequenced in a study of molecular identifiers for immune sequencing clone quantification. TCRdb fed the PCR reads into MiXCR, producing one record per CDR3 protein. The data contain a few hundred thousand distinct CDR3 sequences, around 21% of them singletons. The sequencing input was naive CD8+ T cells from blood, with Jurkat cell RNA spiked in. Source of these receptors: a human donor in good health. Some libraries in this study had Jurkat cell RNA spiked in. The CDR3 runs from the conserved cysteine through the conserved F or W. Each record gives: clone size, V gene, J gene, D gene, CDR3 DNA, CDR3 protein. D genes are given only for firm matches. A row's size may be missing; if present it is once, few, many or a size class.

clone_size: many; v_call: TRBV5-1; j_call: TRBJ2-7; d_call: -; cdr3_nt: TGCGCCAGCAATGAACACCGGGCAGGCTTATCCTACGAGCAGTACTTC; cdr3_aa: CASNEHRAGLSYEQYF
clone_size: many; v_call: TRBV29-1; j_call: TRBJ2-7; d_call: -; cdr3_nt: TGCAGCGTTGATTCATCGGCGGGCGAGCAGTACTTC; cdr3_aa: CSVDSSAGEQYF
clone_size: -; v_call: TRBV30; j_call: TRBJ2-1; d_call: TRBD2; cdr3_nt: TGTGCCGGGAATAGCGGGAGCAGGGATGAGCAGTTCTTC; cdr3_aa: CAGNSGSRDEQFF
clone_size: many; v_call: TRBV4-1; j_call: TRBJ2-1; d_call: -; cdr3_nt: TGCGCCAGCAGCCAAGAGGCAGGGGCCGTCAATGAGCAGTTCTTC; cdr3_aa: CASSQEAGAVNEQFF
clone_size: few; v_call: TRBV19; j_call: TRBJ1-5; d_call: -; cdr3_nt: TGTGCCAGTAGTATCCGAACAGAAATTAGCAATCAGCCCCAGCATTTT; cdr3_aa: CASSIRTEISNQPQHF
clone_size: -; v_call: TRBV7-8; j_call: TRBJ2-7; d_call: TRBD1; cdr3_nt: TGTGCCAGCAGCTTAGGGTCGGGACAGGGGTTCTACGAGCAGTACTTC; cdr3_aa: CASSLGSGQGFYEQYF
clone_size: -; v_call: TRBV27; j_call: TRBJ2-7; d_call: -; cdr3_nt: TGTGTCAGCAGTCAAGGACTATCCTACGAGCAGTACTTC; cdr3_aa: CVSSQGLSYEQYF
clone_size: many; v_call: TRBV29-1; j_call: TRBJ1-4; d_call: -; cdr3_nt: TGCAGCCCGAGAATGGACCGGGCCCTTAATGAAAAACTGTTTTTT; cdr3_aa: CSPRMDRALNEKLFF
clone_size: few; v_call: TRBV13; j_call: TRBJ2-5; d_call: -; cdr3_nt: TGTGCCAGCAGCTCCGGAGGGGTGGGGTACCAAGAGACCCAGTACTTC; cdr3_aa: CASSSGGVGYQETQYF
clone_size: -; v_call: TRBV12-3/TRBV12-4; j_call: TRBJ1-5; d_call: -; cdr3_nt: TGTGCCAGCAGCTCCCCTTTTGTGGGAAGCACAGATACGCAGCATTTT; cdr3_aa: CASSSPFVGSTDTQHF
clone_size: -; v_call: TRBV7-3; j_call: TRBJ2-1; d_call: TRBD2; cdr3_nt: TGTGCCAGCTGCTTAGCGGGAGGGGTCAATGAGCAGTTCTTC; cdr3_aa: CASCLAGGVNEQFF
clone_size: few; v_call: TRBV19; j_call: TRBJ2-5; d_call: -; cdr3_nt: TGTGCCAGTACGGACCAAGAGACCCAGTACTTC; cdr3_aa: CASTDQETQYF
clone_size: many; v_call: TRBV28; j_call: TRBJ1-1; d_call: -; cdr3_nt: TGTGCCAGCAGTTTAAGGGGAAACACTGAAGCTTTCTTT; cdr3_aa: CASSLRGNTEAFF
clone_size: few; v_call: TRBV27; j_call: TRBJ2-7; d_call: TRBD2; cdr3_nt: TGTGCCAGCATGTCGGGACTACTGGGGGAGCAGTACTTC; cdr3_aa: CASMSGLLGEQYF
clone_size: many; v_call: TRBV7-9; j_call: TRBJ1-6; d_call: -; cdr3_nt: TGTGCCAGCAGCTTAGCACGTAAAAGGGATTCACCCCTCCACTTT; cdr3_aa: CASSLARKRDSPLHF
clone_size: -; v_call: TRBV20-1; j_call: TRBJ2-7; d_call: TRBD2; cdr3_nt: TGCAGTGCCGGGACTAGCGGATCCCCCATGTACGAGCAGTACTTC; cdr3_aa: CSAGTSGSPMYEQYF
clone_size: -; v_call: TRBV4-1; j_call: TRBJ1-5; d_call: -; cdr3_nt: TGCGCCAGCAGCCAAGATCCGGCAGTTAATAGCAATCAGCCCCAGCATTTT; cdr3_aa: CASSQDPAVNSNQPQHF
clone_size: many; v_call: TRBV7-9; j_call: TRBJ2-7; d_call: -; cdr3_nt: TGTGCCAGCAGTTACGAAGGGCCGCAGTACTTC; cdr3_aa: CASSYEGPQYF
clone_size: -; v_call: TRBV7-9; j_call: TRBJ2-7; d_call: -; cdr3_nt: TGTGCCAGCAGCTCTTCGTCCCTGACACGAAACTACGAGCAGTACTTC; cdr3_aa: CASSSSSLTRNYEQYF
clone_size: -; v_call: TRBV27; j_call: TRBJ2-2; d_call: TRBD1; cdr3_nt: TGTGCCAGCAGTTTATCGGACAGGGAGAAGGCTGGGGAGCTGTTTTTT; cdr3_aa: CASSLSDREKAGELFF
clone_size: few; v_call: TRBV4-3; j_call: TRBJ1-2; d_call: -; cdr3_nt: TGCGCCAGCAGCCAAGACGGGGCATCTTACAACTATGGCTACACCTTC; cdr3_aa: CASSQDGASYNYGYTF
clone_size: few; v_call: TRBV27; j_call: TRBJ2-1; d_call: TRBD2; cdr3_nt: TGTGCCAGCAACCCGATCAGCGGGGCGCCCTACAATGAGCAGTTCTTC; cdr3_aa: CASNPISGAPYNEQFF
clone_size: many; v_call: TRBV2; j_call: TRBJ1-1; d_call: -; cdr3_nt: TGTGCCAACCAACAGGACATGAACACTGAAGCTTTCTTT; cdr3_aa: CANQQDMNTEAFF
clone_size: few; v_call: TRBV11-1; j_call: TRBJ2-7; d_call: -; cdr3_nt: TGTGCCAGCAGCTCCCCGGCGGGCCTCTCCTACGAGCAGTACTTC; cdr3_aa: CASSSPAGLSYEQYF
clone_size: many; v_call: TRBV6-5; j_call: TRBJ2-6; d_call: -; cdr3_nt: TGTGCCAGCAAAGGGGGGGCCTCTGGGGCCAACGTCCTGACTTTC; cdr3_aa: CASKGGASGANVLTF
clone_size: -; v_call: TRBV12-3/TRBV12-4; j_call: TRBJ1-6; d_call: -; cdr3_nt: TGTGCCAGCAGAGAACAGGACTATAATTCACCCCTCCACTTT; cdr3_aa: CASREQDYNSPLHF
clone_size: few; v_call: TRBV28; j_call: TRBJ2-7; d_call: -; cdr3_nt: TGTGCCAGCAGTTTATTCAGCAGGATTAAAACCTACGAGCAGTACTTC; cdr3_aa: CASSLFSRIKTYEQYF
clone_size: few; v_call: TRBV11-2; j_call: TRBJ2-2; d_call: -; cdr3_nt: TGTGCCAGCGTTGGGGATCACACCGGGGAGCTGTTTTTT; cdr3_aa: CASVGDHTGELFF
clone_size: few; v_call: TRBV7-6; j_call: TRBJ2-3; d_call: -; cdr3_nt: TGTGCCAGCAGCCCAGAGGCGACCGGGCACCGTTTCACAGATACGCAGTATTTT; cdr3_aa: CASSPEATGHRFTDTQYF
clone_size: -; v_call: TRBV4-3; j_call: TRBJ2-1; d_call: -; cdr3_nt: TGCGCCAGCAGCCGATACCAGAGTAGAGGAGGGTTAAATGAGCGGTTCTTC; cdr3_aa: CASSRYQSRGGLNERFF
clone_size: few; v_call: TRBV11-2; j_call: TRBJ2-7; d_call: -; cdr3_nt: TGTGCCAGCAGCTCGTGGGGTCCGGACGAGCAGTACTTC; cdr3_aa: CASSSWGPDEQYF
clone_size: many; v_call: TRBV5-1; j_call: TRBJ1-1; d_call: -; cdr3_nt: TGCGCCAGCAGCTCGACAGCTGTTGACACTGAAGCTTTCTTT; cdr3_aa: CASSSTAVDTEAFF
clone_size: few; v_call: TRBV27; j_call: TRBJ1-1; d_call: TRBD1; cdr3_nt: TGTGCCAGCAGATTAGGACAGGGTGGCACTGAAGCTTTCTTT; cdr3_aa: CASRLGQGGTEAFF
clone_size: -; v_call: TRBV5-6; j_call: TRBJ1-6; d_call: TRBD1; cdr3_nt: TGTGCCAGCGGCCGGGACAGGGAATTGAGTTCACCCCTCCACTTT; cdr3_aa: CASGRDRELSSPLHF
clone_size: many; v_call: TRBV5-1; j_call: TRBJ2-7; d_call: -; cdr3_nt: TGCGCCAGCAAAGGGACCTCCTCCTACGAGCAGTACTTC; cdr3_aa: CASKGTSSYEQYF
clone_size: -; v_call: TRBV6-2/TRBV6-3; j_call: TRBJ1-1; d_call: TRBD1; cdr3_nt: TGTGCCAGCAGTTATCCGAACCGTCAGGGGGAGTGGACTGAAGCTTTCTTT; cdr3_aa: CASSYPNRQGEWTEAFF
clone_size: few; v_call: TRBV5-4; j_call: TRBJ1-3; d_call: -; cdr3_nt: TGTGCCAGCGTAACAAACACCATATATTTT; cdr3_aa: CASVTNTIYF
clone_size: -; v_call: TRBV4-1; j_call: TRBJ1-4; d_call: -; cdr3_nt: TGCGCCAGCAGCCAAGACCAGGGGCAAATTAATGAAAAACTGTTTTTT; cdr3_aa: CASSQDQGQINEKLFF
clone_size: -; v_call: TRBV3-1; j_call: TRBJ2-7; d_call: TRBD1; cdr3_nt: TGTGCCAGCAGTCCCGCCGGGACAGGAAAAGAAGAGCAGTACTTC; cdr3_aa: CASSPAGTGKEEQYF
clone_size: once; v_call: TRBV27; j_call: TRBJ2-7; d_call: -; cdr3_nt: TGTGCCAGCAGTTTACAGGGCAGTTCTTTGTACGAGCAGTACTTC; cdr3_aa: CASSLQGSSLYEQYF
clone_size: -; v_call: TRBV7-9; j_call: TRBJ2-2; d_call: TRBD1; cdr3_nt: TGTGCCAGCAGCACCCGGGACAGGGGCTCTAACGGGGAGCTGTTTTTT; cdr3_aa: CASSTRDRGSNGELFF
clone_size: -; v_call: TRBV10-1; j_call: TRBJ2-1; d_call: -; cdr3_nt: TGCGCCAGCAGTGAGGTCCACGGTGAGCAGTTCTTC; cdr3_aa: CASSEVHGEQFF
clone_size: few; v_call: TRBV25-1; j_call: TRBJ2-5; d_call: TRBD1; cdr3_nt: TGTGCCAGCCTGGGACAGGGTTTTTTGGGGGGGTACCAAGAGACCCAGTACTTC; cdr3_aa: CASLGQGFLGGYQETQYF
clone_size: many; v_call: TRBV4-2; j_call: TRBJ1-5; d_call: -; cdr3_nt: TGTGCCAGCAGCCAAGGGGTCCAGCCCCAGCATTTT; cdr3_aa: CASSQGVQPQHF
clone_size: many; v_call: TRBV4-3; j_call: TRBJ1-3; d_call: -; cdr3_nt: TGCGCCAGCAGCCAAGATCTGTCAGGGGCTGGAAACACCATATATTTT; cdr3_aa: CASSQDLSGAGNTIYF
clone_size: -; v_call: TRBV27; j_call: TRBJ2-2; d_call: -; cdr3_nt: TGTGCCAGCAGTCCATGGGGAGGTCAGGGCGGGACCGGGGAGCTGTTTTTT; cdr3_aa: CASSPWGGQGGTGELFF
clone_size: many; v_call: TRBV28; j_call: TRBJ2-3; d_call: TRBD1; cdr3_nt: TGTGCCAGCAGTCCCCGACAGGGCCCCGTTCAGACAGATACGCAGTATTTT; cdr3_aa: CASSPRQGPVQTDTQYF
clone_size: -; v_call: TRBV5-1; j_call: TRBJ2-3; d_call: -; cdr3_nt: TGCGCCAGCAGCTCGGCTTGGGGGAGCTCTAGCACAGATACGCAGTATTTT; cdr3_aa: CASSSAWGSSSTDTQYF
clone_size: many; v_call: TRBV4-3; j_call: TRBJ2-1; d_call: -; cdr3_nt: TGCGCCAGCAGCCAAGTCCCCCCCGGGCACAATGAGCAGTTCTTC; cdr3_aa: CASSQVPPGHNEQFF
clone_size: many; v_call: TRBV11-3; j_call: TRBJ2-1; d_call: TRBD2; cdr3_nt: TGTGCCAGCAGCGGGACTAGCGGCTACAATGAGCAGTTCTTC; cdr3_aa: CASSGTSGYNEQFF
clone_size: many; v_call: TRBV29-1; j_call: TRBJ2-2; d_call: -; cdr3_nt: TGCAGCGTCGGGGATCGGGGACGGGGGGAGCTGTTTTTT; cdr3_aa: CSVGDRGRGELFF
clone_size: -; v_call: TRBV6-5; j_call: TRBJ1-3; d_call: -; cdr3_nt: TGTGCCAGCAGTTACTCGAGGTCGAGCTCTGGAAACACCATATATTTT; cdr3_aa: CASSYSRSSSGNTIYF
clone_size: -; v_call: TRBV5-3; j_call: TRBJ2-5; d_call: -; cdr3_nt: TGTGCCAGCAGATCAGGGGTTGGCGGCTGGCACTTC; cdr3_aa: CASRSGVGGWHF
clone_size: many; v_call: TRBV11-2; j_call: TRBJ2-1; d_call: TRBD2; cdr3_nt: TGTGCCAGCAGCTTCGGGACTAGCGGTAATGAGCAGTTCTTC; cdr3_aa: CASSFGTSGNEQFF